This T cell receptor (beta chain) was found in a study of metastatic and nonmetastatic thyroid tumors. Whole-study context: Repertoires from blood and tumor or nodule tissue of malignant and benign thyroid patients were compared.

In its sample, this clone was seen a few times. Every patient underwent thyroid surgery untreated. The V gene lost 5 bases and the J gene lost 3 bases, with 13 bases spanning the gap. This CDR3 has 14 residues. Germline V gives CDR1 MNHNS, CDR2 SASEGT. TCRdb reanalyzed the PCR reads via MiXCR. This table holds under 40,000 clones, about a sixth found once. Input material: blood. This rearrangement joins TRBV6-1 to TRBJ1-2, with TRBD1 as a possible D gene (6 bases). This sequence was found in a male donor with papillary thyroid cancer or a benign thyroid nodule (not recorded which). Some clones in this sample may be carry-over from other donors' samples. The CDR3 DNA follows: TGTGCCAGCAGTCCCAGGGGTTGTGACTATGGCTACACCTTC. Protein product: CASSPRGCDYGYTF.